One and the same sample provided the 28 T cell receptor beta chains below, sequenced in a study of graft-versus-host responses after intestinal transplantation. TCRdb's table, derived via immunoSEQ multiplex PCR, lists solely in-frame clones and lacks some. The sample lists roughly 36,000 clones, 75% to 90% seen once, with under 4% in the top ten. The sequencing used PBMCs, collected roughly 1,000 days after transplant. The receptor source for this set is a human patient who received an intestinal transplant, so some T cells may come from the graft donor.

This sequence joins TRBV5-6 and TRBJ1-1; D is ambiguous. CDR1 and CDR2 (germline): SGHDT, YYEEEE. This CDR3 has 11 amino acids. V lost 4 bases and J lost 0, with 1 base in between. CDR3 nucleotide sequence: TGTGCCAGCAGCCTGAACACTGAAGCTTTCTTT. Translating it yields CASSLNTEAFF.

This clone has only a few counts. The V call is TRBV27, the J call TRBJ2-7; TRBD2 matches 9 bases. V trimming: 4 bases; J trimming: 3 bases; junction bases outside the gene matches: 1. The CDR3 runs 13 residues. Germline V gene lookup returns CDR1 MNHEY and CDR2 SMNVEV (reference sequence). The CDR3 DNA reads TGTGCCAGCAGTTCTAGCGGGGTCTACGAGCAGTACTTC. It translates to CASSSSGVYEQYF.

The J gene is TRBJ2-5, the V gene TRBV4-2; tentative D call: TRBD1 (5 bases). Judging by the DNA end, TRBJ2-7 fits better; the J call may be wrong. Germline V lookup: CDR1 LGHNA, CDR2 YNFKEQ. This CDR3 is 16 amino acids long. In DNA, the CDR3 is TGTGCCAGCAGCCAAGATCAAGGGGCACCTTCCTACGAGCAGTACTTC. Its protein is CASSQDQGAPSYEQYF.

J is TRBJ2-7 and V is TRBV27; D remains unclear. The germline V gene has CDR1 MNHEY and CDR2 SMNVEV (reference sequence). The CDR3 length is 14 residues. V lost 2 bases and J lost 2, with 10 bases in between. This CDR3 reads CASSLSLRPYEQYF. The CDR3 DNA sequence: TGTGCCAGCAGTTTAAGTTTGCGACCCTACGAGCAGTACTTC.

J is TRBJ2-7 and V is TRBV28; the match to TRBD1 covers 8 bases. V was pared by 6 bases and J by 4 bases, with 8 bases of the junction left unmatched. The CDR3 consists of 14 residues. Germline V CDR1 and CDR2: MDHEN, SYDVKM. The CDR3 DNA is TGTGCCAGCAGGCCCGGGACAGGAAAGTACGAGCAGTACTTC. Amino acids: CASRPGTGKYEQYF. The whole variable domain, remainder taken from reference TRBV28 and TRBJ2-7, is DVKVTQSSRYLVKRTGEKVFLECVQDMDHENMFWYRQDPGLGLRLIYFSYDVKMKEKGDIPEGYSVSREKKERFSLILESASTNQTSMYLCASRPGTGKYEQYFGPGTRLTVT.

The rearrangement uses TRBV10-2 and TRBJ2-7, with TRBD2 identical over 7 bases. V was pared by 0 bases and J by 4 bases, with 9 bases of the junction left unmatched. In germline, CDR1 is WSHSY, CDR2 SAAADI. The CDR3 contains 16 residues. This CDR3 is CASSESGGLALYEQYF. The CDR3 nucleotides are TGCGCCAGCAGTGAGTCGGGAGGGCTAGCCTTATACGAGCAGTACTTC.

The count of this clone is one. A much larger clone differs from this one at a single base, so this may be a read error. This CDR3 is also generated by other DNA sequences in the sample. The rearrangement joins TRBV6-4 to TRBJ1-3; 10 bases match TRBD1. CDR3 length: 17 residues. J was trimmed by 2 bases and V by 1 base; bases with no gene match: 5. Looked up from germline, CDR1 is MRHNA and CDR2 is SNTAGT. CDR3: CASSDFPGQGAGNTIYF. CDR3 nucleotides: TGTGCCAGCAGTGACTTCCCAGGACAGGGGGCTGGAAACACCATATATTTT.

This sequence joins TRBV5-4 and TRBJ1-5; D uncertain. The V end lost 4 bases, the J end lost 1 base, and 6 bases lay between the germline ends. Germline CDR1 is SGHNT and CDR2 is YYREEE (reference sequence). This CDR3 has 13 amino acids. The CDR3, as DNA: TGTGCCAGCAGCCTGGGAAGCAATCAGCCCCAGCATTTT. Protein: CASSLGSNQPQHF.

The chain carries TRBV6-1 and TRBJ1-3; no clear D. CDR1 and CDR2 from the germline V gene are MNHNS and SASEGT. V lost 2 bases, J lost 2 bases, and 10 bases lay in between. This CDR3 is built from 15 residues. Written as DNA, the CDR3 is TGTGCCAGCAGTGAACTTGGAAGAGCTGGAAACACCATATATTTT. Protein: CASSELGRAGNTIYF.

The chain carries TRBV30 and TRBJ1-3, with 8 bases lining up with TRBD1. The CDR3 spans 14 residues. Trimming removed 1 base from V and 3 bases from J; junction bases left unmatched: 2. The germline V gene has CDR1 GTSNPN and CDR2 SVGIG (reference sequence). This CDR3 reads CAWSEDRGGNTIYF. The CDR3 DNA is TGTGCCTGGAGTGAAGACAGGGGTGGAAACACCATATATTTT.

The V call is TRBV28, the J call TRBJ2-3; D might be TRBD1 (8 bases). Deletions cut 5 bases from V and 6 bases from J, with 21 bases between. This CDR3 is built from 16 residues. Germline V CDR1 and CDR2: MDHEN, SYDVKM. The CDR3 DNA sequence: TGTGCCAGCAGTCTACAGGGGGGGCAGTTCAGGGATACGCAGTATTTT. Protein: CASSLQGGQFRDTQYF.

A single count supports this clone. The V and J genes are TRBV5-6 and TRBJ2-6, with TRBD1 as a possible D gene (6 bases). The CDR3 is 15 amino acids. Germline V lookup: CDR1 SGHDT, CDR2 YYEEEE. Trimming removed 4 bases at V and 4 bases at J, with 12 bases between. The CDR3 sequence: CASSPRQVGANVLTF. The CDR3 nucleotides read TGTGCCAGCAGCCCTCGACAGGTCGGGGCCAACGTCCTGACTTTC.

The J gene is TRBJ1-2, the V gene TRBV10-3; weak D call: TRBD1 (6 bases). CDR3 length: 11 amino acids. V lost 6 bases to trimming and J lost 8 bases, with 10 bases between them. Germline lookup yields CDR1 ENHRY and CDR2 SYGVKD. CDR3 bases: TGTGCCATCAGCGGGGGCGGGGGCTACACCTTC. As protein: CAISGGGGYTF.

This rearrangement joins TRBV30 to TRBJ1-2, with D unresolved. Germline CDR1 reads GTSNPN; CDR2 reads SVGIG (reference sequence). This CDR3 is built from 12 residues. V gave up 2 bases and J gave up 8 bases, with 12 bases separating them. The DNA for the CDR3 is TGTGCCTGGAGTTCATCGATGGGAGGCTACACCTTC. This translates into CAWSSSMGGYTF.

This clone occurred once. This rearrangement joins TRBV6-1 to TRBJ2-5, with 10 bases that match TRBD2. Germline V gene data show CDR1 as MNHNS and CDR2 as SASEGT. V was pared by 1 base and J by 0 bases, with 8 bases of the junction left unmatched. The CDR3 is made up of 18 amino acids. The CDR3 spells CASSEGVSGRPNQETQYF. The CDR3 DNA follows: TGTGCCAGCAGTGAAGGGGTTAGCGGGAGGCCCAACCAAGAGACCCAGTACTTC.

The chain combines TRBV5-1 with TRBJ1-2; perhaps TRBD1 as D (6 bases). The germline V gene has CDR1 SGHRS and CDR2 YFSETQ. This CDR3 is built from 13 residues. V was cut by 0 bases and J by 8 bases, with 11 bases left in between. In DNA form, the CDR3 reads TGCGCCAGCAGCTTGGACAGGGAGTACGGCTACACCTTC. Protein product: CASSLDREYGYTF.

This clone was detected only once. V and J are TRBV19 and TRBJ2-5; TRBD1 agrees at 9 bases. CDR1 is LNHDA, CDR2 SQIVND, per germline (reference sequence). The CDR3 has 17 residues. Unmatched junction bases numbered 13, after V lost 5 bases and J lost 3 bases. The CDR3 DNA follows: TGTGCCAGTAGTGCGCATGCAAGCGGGACAGGGAAAGAGACCCAGTACTTC. This gives the protein CASSAHASGTGKETQYF.

This clone was observed a single time. The V gene is TRBV11-1, the J gene TRBJ2-3, with D perhaps TRBD1 (6 bases). The CDR3 is made up of 15 amino acids. Per germline, CDR1 SGHAT and CDR2 FQDESV (reference sequence). V was pared by 5 bases and J by 2 bases, with 14 bases between. The CDR3 sequence: CASSPWQGHTDTQYF. The CDR3 nucleotides are TGTGCCAGCAGCCCCTGGCAGGGACACACAGATACGCAGTATTTT.

The chain is built from TRBV19 and TRBJ1-2, with D possibly matching TRBD1 (6 bases). This CDR3 spans 14 amino acids. Germline loops: CDR1 LNHDA, CDR2 SQIVND (reference sequence). The V end was cut by 7 bases, the J end by 8 bases, with 20 bases between. DNA of the CDR3: TGTGCCAGTACTACGGTGGGGGGCCTCTGGGGCTACACCTTC. The encoded protein is CASTTVGGLWGYTF.

In its sample, this clone was seen a few times. In DNA form, the CDR3 reads TGTGCCAGCAGTCAGGGGGCGTCGGGGGCCAACGTCCTGACTTTC. Translated, it gives CASSQGASGANVLTF. V is TRBV6-5 and J is TRBJ2-6; TRBD1 agrees at 8 bases. V dropped 5 bases and J dropped 4; count of bases not matched to a gene: 4. The CDR3 loop spans 15 amino acids. CDR1 is MNHEY, CDR2 SVGAGI, per germline.

This rearrangement joins TRBV28 to TRBJ2-5, with TRBD2 matching over 7 bases. V was pared by 8 bases and J by 4 bases, with 13 bases of the junction left unmatched. CDR3 length: 15 amino acids. From germline, CDR1 is MDHEN and CDR2 SYDVKM. The CDR3 nucleotides read TGTGCCAGCGTTAAAGGGCGGGGGTCCCCAGAGACCCAGTACTTC. Its translation: CASVKGRGSPETQYF.

The genes are TRBV5-4 and TRBJ2-2, with 8 bases fitting TRBD1. Per the germline V gene, CDR1 is SGHNT and CDR2 is YYREEE (reference sequence). CDR3 size: 15 residues. With V trimmed by 3 bases and J by 2 bases, 3 bases remained unmatched. CDR3 bases: TGTGCCAGCAGCTGGGGACAGGACAACACCGGGGAGCTGTTTTTT. Protein: CASSWGQDNTGELFF. The full variable domain, with the rest looked up from reference TRBV5-4 and TRBJ2-2, is ETGVTQSPTHLIKTRGQQVTLRCSSQSGHNTVSWYQQALGQGPQFIFQYYREEENGRGNFPPRFSGLQFPNYSSELNVNALELDDSALYLCASSWGQDNTGELFFGEGSRLTVL.

J is TRBJ1-3 and V is TRBV2; D is ambiguous. Per the germline V gene, CDR1 is SNHLY and CDR2 is FYNNEI. The CDR3 totals 15 residues. Deletions cut 4 bases from V and 0 bases from J, with 10 bases between. The CDR3 loop is CASSGTWSSGNTIYF. The CDR3 DNA is TGTGCCAGCAGTGGGACCTGGTCCTCTGGAAACACCATATATTTT.

The rearrangement links TRBV29-1 to TRBJ2-3; 7 nucleotides align to TRBD2. This CDR3 is 14 amino acids long. J lost 0 bases, V lost 4 bases, and 4 bases had no gene match. CDR1 SQVTM and CDR2 ANQGSEA come from the germline V gene. The DNA of the CDR3 is TGCAGCGTTGTCTCGCGGGGGAGCACAGATACGCAGTATTTT. Translated, it gives CSVVSRGSTDTQYF.

This clone showed up just a few times. This chain connects TRBV5-1 to TRBJ2-4, with D unresolved. Germline V lookup: CDR1 SGHRS, CDR2 YFSETQ. CDR3 length: 15 residues. V dropped 0 bases and J dropped 0 bases, with 7 bases sitting between them. CDR3 sequence reads: CASSLGDLAKNIQYF. In nucleotides, the CDR3 is TGCGCCAGCAGCTTGGGGGATCTAGCCAAAAACATTCAGTACTTC.

The J gene is TRBJ2-3, the V gene TRBV27, with D possibly being TRBD2 (5 bases). The CDR3 spans 13 residues. Germline CDR1 MNHEY, CDR2 SMNVEV (reference sequence). Trimming shortened V by 2 bases and J by 7 bases, and 10 bases separated the two germline ends. CDR3 amino acids: CASSLGRTYTQYF. CDR3 sequence (DNA): TGTGCCAGCAGTTTAGGGCGGACTTATACGCAGTATTTT.

This chain joins TRBV2 and TRBJ1-1; D call uncertain. Trimming cost V 8 bases and J 5 bases, with 12 bases left between them. The germline CDR1 and CDR2 sequences are SNHLY and FYNNEI. The CDR3 has 12 amino acids. This chain's CDR3 is CASRSGGTEAFF. The CDR3 nucleotides are TGTGCCAGCCGCTCCGGCGGGACTGAAGCTTTCTTT.

This chain joins TRBV2 and TRBJ2-4; weak D call: TRBD1 (6 bases). Trimming took 4 bases from V and 7 from J, leaving 11 bases between them. Germline-derived CDR1 and CDR2 are SNHLY and FYNNEI. The CDR3 has 13 amino acids. CDR3 region: CASSAGTPNIQYF. Here the CDR3 DNA reads TGTGCCAGCAGTGCCGGGACACCCAACATTCAGTACTTC.